This entry features one T cell receptor (beta chain) sequence. Other DNA sequences of this sample code for an identical CDR3. The data are from a study of blood T cell repertoires in COVID-19. Study details: PBMCs, B-cell-depleted T cells, or T cells were the source of the cDNA or gDNA that made up the material.

CDR1 is SGHRS and CDR2 is YFSETQ in the germline V gene. The CDR3 runs to 13 residues. Trimming pared 4 bases from V and 1 base from J, leaving 8 bases between. Libraries were prepared by immunoSEQ multiplex PCR; TCRdb keeps only in-frame clonotypes and omits some of them. The data show 150,000 or so clones, about four fifths seen once. Two consecutive negative NP/OP PCR tests, clearance, or resolved symptoms defined Cohort 3 recovery. Sequencing input: PBMCs or T cells enriched from blood (not recorded which). This sequence originates from a man in his fifties who had recovered from COVID-19. The rearrangement links TRBV5-1 to TRBJ1-1, with D perhaps TRBD1 (6 bases). The CDR3 nucleotides read TGCGCCAGCAGCCCGACAGGGAACACTGAAGCTTTCTTT. Encoded protein: CASSPTGNTEAFF.